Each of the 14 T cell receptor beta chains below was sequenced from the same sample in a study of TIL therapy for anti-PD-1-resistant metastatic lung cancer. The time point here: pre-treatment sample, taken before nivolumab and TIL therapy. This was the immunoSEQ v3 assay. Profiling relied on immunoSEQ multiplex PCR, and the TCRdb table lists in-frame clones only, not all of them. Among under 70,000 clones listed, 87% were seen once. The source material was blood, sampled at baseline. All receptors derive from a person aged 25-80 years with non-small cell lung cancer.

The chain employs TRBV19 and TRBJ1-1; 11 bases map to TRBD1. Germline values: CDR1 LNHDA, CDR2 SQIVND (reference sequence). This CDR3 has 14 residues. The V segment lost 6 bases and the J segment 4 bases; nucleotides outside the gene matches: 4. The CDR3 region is CASRGQGVGTEAFF. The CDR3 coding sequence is TGTGCCAGTAGGGGACAGGGGGTGGGCACTGAAGCTTTCTTT.

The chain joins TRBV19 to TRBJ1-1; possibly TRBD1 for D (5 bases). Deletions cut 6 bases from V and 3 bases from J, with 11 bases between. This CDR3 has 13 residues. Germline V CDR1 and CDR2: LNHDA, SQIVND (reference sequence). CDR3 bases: TGTGCCAGTAGACGGGACCGCTACACTGAAGCTTTCTTT. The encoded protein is CASRRDRYTEAFF.

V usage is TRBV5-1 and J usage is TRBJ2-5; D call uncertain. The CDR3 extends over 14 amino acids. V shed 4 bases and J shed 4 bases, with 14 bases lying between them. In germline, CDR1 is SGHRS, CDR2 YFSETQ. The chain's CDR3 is CASSPDTPRETQYF. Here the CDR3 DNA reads TGCGCCAGCAGCCCGGATACTCCTCGAGAGACCCAGTACTTC.

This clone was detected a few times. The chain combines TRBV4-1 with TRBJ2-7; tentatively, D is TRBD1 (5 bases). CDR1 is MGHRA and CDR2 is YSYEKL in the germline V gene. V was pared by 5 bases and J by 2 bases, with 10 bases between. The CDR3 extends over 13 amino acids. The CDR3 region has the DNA TGCGCCAGCAGCGAGCCAGGGCCCTACGAGCAGTACTTC. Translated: CASSEPGPYEQYF.

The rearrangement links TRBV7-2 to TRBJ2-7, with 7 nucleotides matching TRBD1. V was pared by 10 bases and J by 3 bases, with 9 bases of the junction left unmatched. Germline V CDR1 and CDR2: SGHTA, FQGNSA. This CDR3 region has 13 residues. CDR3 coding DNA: TGTGCCACCAAAGGGACAGAGAGCTACGAGCAGTACTTC. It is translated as CATKGTESYEQYF.

CDR3 sequence: CASSLVGQGGNGYTF. The CDR3 bases are TGCGCCAGCAGCTTGGTGGGACAGGGTGGAAATGGCTACACCTTC. This chain uses TRBV5-1 with TRBJ1-2; 9 nucleotides match TRBD1. The CDR3 contains 15 residues. Germline V CDR1 and CDR2: SGHRS, YFSETQ. V was clipped by 0 bases and J by 6 bases; unmatched bases: 6.

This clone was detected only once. CDR3 loop: CASSGPITDTQYF. CDR3 nucleotides: TGTGCCAGCAGCGGACCAATCACAGATACGCAGTATTTT. The chain is built from TRBV2 and TRBJ2-3, with D unresolved. Germline V gene lookup returns CDR1 SNHLY and CDR2 FYNNEI. The CDR3 has 13 amino acids. Trimming took off 6 bases at V and 2 bases at J, with 9 bases between the two ends.

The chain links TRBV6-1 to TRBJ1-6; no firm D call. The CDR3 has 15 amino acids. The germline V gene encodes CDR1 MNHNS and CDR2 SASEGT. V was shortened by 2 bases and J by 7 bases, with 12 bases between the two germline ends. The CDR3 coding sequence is TGTGCCAGCAGTGAATATCAGGTCGGCAATTCACCCCTCCACTTT. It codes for CASSEYQVGNSPLHF.

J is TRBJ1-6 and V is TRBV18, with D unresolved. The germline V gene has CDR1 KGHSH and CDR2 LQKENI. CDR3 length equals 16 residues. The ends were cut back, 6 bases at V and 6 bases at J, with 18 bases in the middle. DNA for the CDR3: TGTGCCAGCTCGCCGGCCGGGAGCAACCTTAATTCACCCCTCCACTTT. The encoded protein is CASSPAGSNLNSPLHF.

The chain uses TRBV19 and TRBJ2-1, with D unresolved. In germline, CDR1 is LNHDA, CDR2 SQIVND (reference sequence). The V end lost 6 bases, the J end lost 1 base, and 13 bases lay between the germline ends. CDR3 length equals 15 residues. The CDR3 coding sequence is TGTGCCAGTAGCGCCGGAGCTTATTCCTACAATGAGCAGTTCTTC. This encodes CASSAGAYSYNEQFF.

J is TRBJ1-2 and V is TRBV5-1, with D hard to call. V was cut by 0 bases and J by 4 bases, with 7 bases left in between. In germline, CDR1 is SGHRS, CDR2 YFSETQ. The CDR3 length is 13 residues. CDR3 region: CASSLGQSYGYTF. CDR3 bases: TGCGCCAGCAGCTTGGGCCAGAGCTATGGCTACACCTTC.

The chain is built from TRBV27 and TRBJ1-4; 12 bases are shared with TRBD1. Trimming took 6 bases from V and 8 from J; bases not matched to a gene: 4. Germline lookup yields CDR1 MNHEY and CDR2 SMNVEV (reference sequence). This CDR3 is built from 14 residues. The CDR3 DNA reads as TGTGCCAGCAGGGGGACAGGGGGCAGCGAAAAACTGTTTTTT. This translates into CASRGTGGSEKLFF. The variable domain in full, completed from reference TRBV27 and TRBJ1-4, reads EAQVTQNPRYLITVTGKKLTVTCSQNMNHEYMSWYRQDPGLGLRQIYYSMNVEVTDKGDVPEGYKVSRKEKRNFPLILESPSPNQTSLYFCASRGTGGSEKLFFGSGTQLSVL.

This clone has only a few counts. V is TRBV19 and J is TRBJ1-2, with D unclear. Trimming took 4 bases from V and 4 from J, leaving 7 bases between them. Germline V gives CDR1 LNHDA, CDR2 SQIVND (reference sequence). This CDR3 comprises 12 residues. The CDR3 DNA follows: TGTGCCAGTAGTACCCCGGGCTATGGCTACACCTTC. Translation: CASSTPGYGYTF. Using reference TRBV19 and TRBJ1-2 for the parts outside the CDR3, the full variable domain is DGGITQSPKYLFRKEGQNVTLSCEQNLNHDAMYWYRQDPGQGLRLIYYSQIVNDFQKGDIAEGYSVSREKKESFPLTVTSAQKNPTAFYLCASSTPGYGYTFGSGTRLTVV.

The CDR3: CASSPRDRVIPGSNQPQHF. Here the CDR3 DNA reads TGTGCCAGTAGTCCCAGGGACAGGGTGATTCCGGGGAGCAATCAGCCCCAGCATTTT. The chain joins TRBV19 to TRBJ1-5; TRBD1 matches at 9 bases. J lost 1 base, V lost 5 bases, and 15 bases had no gene match. Germline CDR1 reads LNHDA; CDR2 reads SQIVND (reference sequence). The CDR3 covers 19 residues.